This entry lists 4 T cell receptor beta chains sequenced from one sample in a study of T cell repertoires in cytomegalovirus infection. TCRdb reanalysed the reads using MiXCR and keeps one entry per CDR3 protein. The sample holds about 740,000 distinct CDR3 sequences, 35% to 45% seen once. The sequenced sample was PBMCs. These receptors were obtained from a human donor in good health (CMV status not recorded). Some clones in this sample may be carry-over from other donors' samples.

The chain links TRBV4-1 to TRBJ2-2; D might be TRBD1 or TRBD2, each matching 5 bases. CDR3 length: 17 amino acids. Trimming pared 0 bases from V and 8 bases from J, leaving 19 bases between. Germline CDR1 MGHRA, CDR2 YSYEKL. This chain's CDR3 is CASSQDKGTSTPGELFF. DNA for the CDR3: TGCGCCAGCAGCCAAGATAAAGGGACGTCCACACCGGGGGAGCTGTTTTTT.

The chain carries TRBV5-6 and TRBJ2-7; D is unclear. Between the trimmed V and J ends, which lost 4 bases and 0 bases, there was a span of 14 bases. The CDR3 length is 15 residues. CDR1 is SGHDT and CDR2 is YYEEEE in the germline V gene. The CDR3 spells CASSPFRRNSYEQYF. In DNA, the CDR3 is TGTGCCAGCAGCCCCTTCCGACGGAACTCCTACGAGCAGTACTTC.

This clonotype has just a few counts. The chain has TRBV7-6 and TRBJ2-7, with 9 bases matching TRBD2. Trimming at V came to 4 bases and at J to 4 bases, leaving 11 bases not matched to a gene. The V gene's germline CDR1 is SGHVS and CDR2 FNYEAQ. This CDR3 region has 16 residues. The CDR3 region is CASSSLAGVRAYEQYF. The CDR3 DNA sequence: TGTGCCAGCAGCTCCTTAGCGGGAGTGAGGGCATACGAGCAGTACTTC.

The sample holds many counts of this clonotype. The gene calls are TRBV7-2 and TRBJ2-7; D is unclear. The CDR3 covers 11 residues. Germline V CDR1 and CDR2: SGHTA, FQGNSA. Between the trimmed V and J ends, which lost 5 bases and 10 bases, there was a span of 12 bases. The CDR3 here is CASSPGRIQYF. CDR3 bases: TGTGCCAGCAGCCCGGGCCGTATTCAGTACTTC.